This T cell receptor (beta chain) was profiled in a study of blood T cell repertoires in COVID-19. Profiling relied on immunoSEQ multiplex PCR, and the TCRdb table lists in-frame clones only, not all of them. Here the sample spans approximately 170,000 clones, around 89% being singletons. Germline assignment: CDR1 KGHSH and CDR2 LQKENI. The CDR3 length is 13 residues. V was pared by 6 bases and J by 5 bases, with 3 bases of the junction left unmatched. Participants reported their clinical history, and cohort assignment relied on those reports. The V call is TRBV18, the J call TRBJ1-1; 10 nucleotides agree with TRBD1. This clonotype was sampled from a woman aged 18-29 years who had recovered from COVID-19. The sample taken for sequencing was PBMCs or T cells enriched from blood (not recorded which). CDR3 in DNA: TGTGCCAGCTCCCGACAGGGGGCGACTGAAGCTTTCTTT. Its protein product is CASSRQGATEAFF.